The clone carrying this TCR beta chain was counted once. Its antigen remains unidentified. After removal of 6 bases from V and 6 bases from J, the junction contained 8 bases not matched to a gene. CDR1 is SNHLY, CDR2 FYNNEI, per germline. There are 14 residues in the CDR3. This sample was taken from a study of cytomegalovirus exposure and HLA in healthy donors. Study overall: As an earlier analysis found, 150 million to 200 million T cells yielded over 95 million unique TCR beta sequences. Notes on the study in general: Cytomegalovirus status was reportedly diagnosed by the classifier with high sensitivity and specificity. Researchers counted 150 to 200 TCR beta chains as cytomegalovirus-associated.

A multiplex PCR was run with 60 Vbeta primers and 13 Jbeta primers. Profiled with immunoSEQ multiplex PCR; TCRdb holds only in-frame clones, not every one. This table has around 150,000 clones, around 80% appearing once. Sequencing used PBMCs. The sequence was obtained from a middle-aged man in good health and CMV-seropositive. The chain carries TRBV2 and TRBJ1-2, with 9 bases lining up with TRBD1. CDR3 residues: CASRKGWTGDGYTF. The CDR3 DNA sequence: TGTGCCAGCAGGAAGGGATGGACAGGGGATGGCTACACCTTC. Based on the CDR3 plus reference TRBV2 and TRBJ1-2, the full variable domain is EPEVTQTPSHQVTQMGQEVILRCVPISNHLYFYWYRQILGQKVEFLVSFYNNEISEKSEIFDDQFSVERPDGSNFTLKIRSTKLEDSAMYFCASRKGWTGDGYTFGSGTRLTVV.